This note documents a single TCR beta chain sequence. Other DNA sequences of this sample code for an identical CDR3. Sequenced by immunoSEQ multiplex PCR; TCRdb stores in-frame clones only, minus some. The table has 450,000 or so clones, about 88% seen once; the top ten hold roughly 0.92%. The data derive from a study of blood T cell repertoires in COVID-19. The overall study: Some COVID-19 samples were acute and others convalescent; all came from the United States, Italy and Spain.

CDR3 length equals 14 residues. CDR1 SGHVS and CDR2 FNYEAQ come from the germline V gene. V shed 0 bases, J shed 4 bases, and the junction held 1 base outside the gene matches. The source of this sequence is a man aged 18-30 years with COVID-19, enrolled during active disease. Sequenced sample: peripheral blood. The chain recombines TRBV7-6 with TRBJ2-3; 7 bases align to TRBD2. The CDR3 bases are TGTGCCAGCAGCTTAGCCAGCGGGGCAGATACGCAGTATTTT. It codes for CASSLASGADTQYF.